These T cell receptor beta chains were read from a single sample in a study of T-cell memory formation after mild COVID-19. In TCRdb, the 5' RACE reads were re-called with MiXCR into one record per CDR3 protein. The table has about 39,000 distinct CDR3 sequences, around 6.1% seen once. Sequencing input: PBMCs or a T cell subset sorted from them (not recorded which). The receptors derive from an adult who had mild COVID-19 (a few samples of this study predate the infection). Cell type and time point are not known. The CDR3 runs from the conserved cysteine through the conserved F or W. The D gene is left open where the match is weak. Size values are once, few and many counts, or a class for expanded clones, and some rows have none.

v_call	j_call	clone_size	d_call	cdr3_length	cdr3_nt	cdr3_aa
TRBV4-1	TRBJ2-3	few	TRBD2	12	TGCGCCAGCAGCCCACTAGCGGGGGAGCAGTATTTT	CASSPLAGEQYF
TRBV6-1	TRBJ2-3	many	TRBD2	13	TGTGCCAGCAGTGAGACCTTAGCGGGGGGATCGAATTTT	CASSETLAGGSNF
TRBV7-9	TRBJ1-4	few	-	21	TGTGCCAGCAGCTCAAAAGTACACTTTGGAAGGGAAGCGGCAACTAATGAAAAACTGTTTTTT	CASSSKVHFGREAATNEKLFF
TRBV15	TRBJ2-1	few	TRBD1	15	TGTGCCACCAGCAGTGGACAGGGGGCGCACAATGAGCAGTTCTTC	CATSSGQGAHNEQFF
TRBV7-8	TRBJ2-3	many	TRBD2	18	TGTGCCAGCAGCCTCCGTAGCCTAGCGGGGGGTAGCACAGATACGCAGTATTTT	CASSLRSLAGGSTDTQYF
TRBV20-1	TRBJ2-5	-	-	15	TGCAGTGCTAGAGACGGTACTAGGGGGGAAAGGACCCAGTACTTC	CSARDGTRGERTQYF
TRBV5-1	TRBJ2-1	many	TRBD2	15	TGCGCCAGCAGCTTGACAGGACTAGCACACAATGAGCAGTTCTTC	CASSLTGLAHNEQFF
TRBV5-1	TRBJ1-6	many	TRBD1	16	TGCGCCAGCAGCGTGAACCCCGGGACAGATAATTCACCCCTCCACTTT	CASSVNPGTDNSPLHF
TRBV11-2	TRBJ2-1	many	-	16	TGTGCCAGCACCACCCCCCGGTGGGGGCCCTACAATGAGCAGTTCTTC	CASTTPRWGPYNEQFF
TRBV6-1	TRBJ1-1	few	TRBD1	14	TGTGCCAGCAGACACAGGGGCGTGAACACTGAAGCTTTCTTT	CASRHRGVNTEAFF
TRBV12-3/TRBV12-4	TRBJ2-1	medium-sized	-	16	TGTGCCAGCAGTTTAAGAGGAGGGGGGACGTACAATGAGCAGTTCTTC	CASSLRGGGTYNEQFF
TRBV11-3	TRBJ2-6	few	-	18	TGTGCCAGCAGCTTCCGGCAGGCCCGACCATCTGGGGCCAACGTCCTGACTTTC	CASSFRQARPSGANVLTF
TRBV12-3/TRBV12-4	TRBJ2-7	-	-	13	TGTGCCAGCTCGAGGACAGTTCCCCACGAGCAGTACTTC	CASSRTVPHEQYF
TRBV5-1	TRBJ2-2	many	-	15	TGCGCCAGCAGCTTGAATTCAGGGGCAAGCGGGGAGCTGTTTTTT	CASSLNSGASGELFF
TRBV5-8	TRBJ2-7	many	TRBD2	15	TGTGCCAGCAGCTTGGAACTAGCGGGAGCACACGAGCAGTACTTC	CASSLELAGAHEQYF
TRBV6-5	TRBJ2-3	many	-	15	TGTGCCAGCAGTTACGGCTATAGACCCACAGATACGCAGTATTTT	CASSYGYRPTDTQYF
TRBV18	TRBJ2-6	-	-	15	TGTGCCAGCTCAGAATCCGTCTCTGGGGCCAACGTCCTGACTTTC	CASSESVSGANVLTF
TRBV20-1	TRBJ2-3	few	-	14	TGCAGTGTTCCCTTGACCGCCAGCACAGATACGCAGTATTTT	CSVPLTASTDTQYF
TRBV30	TRBJ2-1	many	-	11	TGTGCCTCCATCCGCGGGGACTCTGAGTTCTTC	CASIRGDSEFF
TRBV29-1	TRBJ1-2	few	-	13	TGCAGCGTTGAAGATCCGAGCAGGGATGGCTACACCTTC	CSVEDPSRDGYTF
TRBV3-1	TRBJ2-7	-	TRBD1	14	TGTGCCAGCAGCCCGAGACAGGGGTACTACGAGCAGTACTTC	CASSPRQGYYEQYF